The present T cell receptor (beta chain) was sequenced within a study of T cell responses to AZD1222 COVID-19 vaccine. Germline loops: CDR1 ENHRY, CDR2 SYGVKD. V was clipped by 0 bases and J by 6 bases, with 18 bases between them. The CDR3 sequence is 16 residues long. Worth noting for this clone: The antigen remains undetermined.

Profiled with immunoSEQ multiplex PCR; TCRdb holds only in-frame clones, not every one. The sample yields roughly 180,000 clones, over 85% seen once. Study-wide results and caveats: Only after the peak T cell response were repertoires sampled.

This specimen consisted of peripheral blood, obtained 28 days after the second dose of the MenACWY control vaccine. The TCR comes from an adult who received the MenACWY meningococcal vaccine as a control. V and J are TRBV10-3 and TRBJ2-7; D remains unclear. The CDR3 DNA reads TGTGCCATCAGTGAGTCGATTGTTGACTTGCGCCGCGAGCAGTACTTC. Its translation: CAISESIVDLRREQYF.